These 15 T cell receptor beta chains originate from one sample sequenced in a study of T cell responses to AZD1222 COVID-19 vaccine. The data were produced by immunoSEQ multiplex PCR, yet TCRdb's version contains in-frame clones alone and is incomplete. The sample yields roughly 120,000 clones, around nine tenths seen once. This material consisted of peripheral blood, taken on day 0 of AZD1222 vaccination. The receptors were sampled from an adult in good health.

The rearrangement joins TRBV4-2 to TRBJ2-7; no firm D call. Germline V CDR1 and CDR2: LGHNA, YNFKEQ. Trimming removed 1 base at V and 4 bases at J, with 8 bases between. CDR3 length: 13 residues. This CDR3 is CASSQAPLYEQYF. The CDR3, as DNA: TGTGCCAGCAGCCAAGCACCTCTTTACGAGCAGTACTTC.

This clone occurred once. The chain couples TRBV2 to TRBJ1-5; D gene unclear. V shed 9 bases and J shed 7 bases, with 19 bases lying between them. CDR3 length: 14 residues. Germline V CDR1 and CDR2: SNHLY, FYNNEI. CDR3 DNA sequence: TGTGCCAGTGGGCCGGGTTTTAGTGGCCAGCCCCAGCATTTT. This encodes CASGPGFSGQPQHF. The complete variable domain, with remaining parts taken from reference TRBV2 and TRBJ1-5, reads EPEVTQTPSHQVTQMGQEVILRCVPISNHLYFYWYRQILGQKVEFLVSFYNNEISEKSEIFDDQFSVERPDGSNFTLKIRSTKLEDSAMYFCASGPGFSGQPQHFGDGTRLSIL.

This rearrangement joins TRBV4-2 to TRBJ2-4, with 12 bases fitting TRBD2. Germline V gives CDR1 LGHNA, CDR2 YNFKEQ. Trimming cost V 0 bases and J 8 bases; bases outside gene matches: 5. The CDR3 length is 16 residues. CDR3 DNA: TGTGCCAGCAGCCAAGAGCCTAGCGGGGGGGCGGACATTCAGTACTTC. Amino acid sequence: CASSQEPSGGADIQYF.

The chain has TRBV6-4 and TRBJ1-6; the D is unclear. The CDR3 runs to 14 residues. With 4 bases removed from V and 5 bases from J, the gap between germline ends came to 9 bases. Germline loops: CDR1 MRHNA, CDR2 SNTAGT. CDR3 nucleotide sequence: TGTGCCAGCAGTGCTCGTGCAGATAATTCACCCCTCCACTTT. Translated: CASSARADNSPLHF.

The chain uses TRBV9 and TRBJ1-4; D is uncertain. The V end lost 0 bases, the J end lost 8 bases, and 14 bases lay between the germline ends. The CDR3 runs to 15 residues. Germline values: CDR1 SGDLS, CDR2 YYNGEE. The CDR3 DNA reads as TGTGCCAGCAGCGTAGGGCAGGCCTTTAGGGAAAAACTGTTTTTT. This gives the protein CASSVGQAFREKLFF.

This clone was detected only once. This sequence joins TRBV7-8 and TRBJ2-7, with D perhaps being TRBD1 or TRBD2 (6 bases each). CDR1 SGHVS and CDR2 FQNEAQ come from the germline V gene. The CDR3 length is 14 residues. V was clipped by 4 bases and J by 2 bases, with 12 bases between them. Here the CDR3 reads CASSYGGQAYEQYF. CDR3 DNA: TGTGCCAGCAGCTACGGGGGACAAGCCTACGAGCAGTACTTC.

This clone was seen only once. The chain combines TRBV28 with TRBJ1-2; 7 bases are shared with TRBD1. V lost 6 bases and J lost 0; bases outside the gene matches: 10. The germline V gene has CDR1 MDHEN and CDR2 SYDVKM. This CDR3 has 16 amino acids. The CDR3 region has the DNA TGTGCCAGCAGCCAGGGGGGCGGGGCGGCTAACTATGGCTACACCTTC. It yields the protein CASSQGGGAANYGYTF.

For the CDR3, the DNA is TGTGCCAGCAGCCCGCTATTGGGCCCTAATGAAAAACTGTTTTTT. Protein: CASSPLLGPNEKLFF. V and J are TRBV7-9 and TRBJ1-4; D ambiguous. The V gene lost 5 bases and the J gene lost 3 bases, with 13 bases spanning the gap. Germline V gives CDR1 SEHNR, CDR2 FQNEAQ (reference sequence). This CDR3 region has 15 residues.

CDR3 DNA sequence: TGTGCCAGTAGTATACGGGGCGAGCAGTACTTC. Encoded protein: CASSIRGEQYF. J is TRBJ2-7 and V is TRBV19, with D possibly TRBD2 on 5 matching bases. Trimming stripped 2 bases from V and 6 bases from J, with 5 bases between. Looked up from germline, CDR1 is LNHDA and CDR2 is SQIVND (reference sequence). The CDR3 spans 11 residues. Based on the CDR3 plus reference TRBV19 and TRBJ2-7, the full variable domain is DGGITQSPKYLFRKEGQNVTLSCEQNLNHDAMYWYRQDPGQGLRLIYYSQIVNDFQKGDIAEGYSVSREKKESFPLTVTSAQKNPTAFYLCASSIRGEQYFGPGTRLTVT.

J is TRBJ2-7 and V is TRBV5-1; D is perhaps TRBD1 or TRBD2 (5 bases each). This CDR3 region has 14 residues. Per germline, CDR1 SGHRS and CDR2 YFSETQ. Trimming took 4 bases from V and 4 from J, leaving 15 bases between them. The CDR3 DNA follows: TGCGCCAGCAGCCCCCCGTCTGGGGGATACGAGCAGTACTTC. Translation: CASSPPSGGYEQYF.

This chain joins TRBV7-9 and TRBJ1-6, with no clear D. The CDR3 length is 14 residues. Germline V gene sequence: CDR1 SEHNR, CDR2 FQNEAQ (reference sequence). V gave up 1 base and J gave up 7 bases, with 8 bases separating them. CDR3 protein: CASSLEVHNSPLHF. The DNA of the CDR3 is TGTGCCAGCAGCTTAGAAGTGCACAATTCACCCCTCCACTTT.

The rearrangement links TRBV10-1 to TRBJ2-3; the match to TRBD2 covers 12 bases. There are 14 residues in the CDR3. Germline V CDR1 and CDR2: WNHNN, SYGVQD (reference sequence). V lost 5 bases to trimming and J lost 7 bases; unmatched junction nucleotides: 4. CDR3 sequence: CASSRTSGINTQYF. In nucleotides, the CDR3 is TGCGCCAGCAGTCGGACTAGCGGGATTAATACGCAGTATTTT.

This clone occurred once. The chain links TRBV19 to TRBJ2-2; 10 bases are shared with TRBD1. V gave up 5 bases and J gave up 6 bases; unmatched junction bases: 24. CDR1 LNHDA and CDR2 SQIVND come from the germline V gene (reference sequence). The CDR3 runs 21 residues. This CDR3 reads CASSSAGTGVSGSFDSGELFF. CDR3 sequence (DNA): TGTGCCAGTAGTTCCGCCGGGACAGGGGTTTCTGGTAGTTTCGATTCCGGGGAGCTGTTTTTT.

The rearrangement joins TRBV28 to TRBJ2-3, with 7 bases aligning to TRBD1. Germline V gene data show CDR1 as MDHEN and CDR2 as SYDVKM. The CDR3 is 14 amino acids. V lost 5 bases, J lost 0 bases, and 2 bases stayed unmatched. The CDR3: CASSAGGSTDTQYF. The CDR3 nucleotides are TGTGCCAGCAGTGCAGGGGGAAGCACAGATACGCAGTATTTT.

The chain combines TRBV5-1 with TRBJ2-5; D is perhaps TRBD2 (5 bases). V gave up 0 bases and J gave up 4 bases, with 16 bases separating them. The CDR3 is made up of 16 amino acids. The germline CDR1 and CDR2 sequences are SGHRS and YFSETQ. CDR3 sequence reads: CASSLADQPGGETQYF. The CDR3 DNA sequence: TGCGCCAGCAGCTTGGCGGACCAACCCGGAGGAGAGACCCAGTACTTC. Full variable domain (outside the CDR3, taken from reference TRBV5-1 and TRBJ2-5): KAGVTQTPRYLIKTRGQQVTLSCSPISGHRSVSWYQQTPGQGLQFLFEYFSETQRNKGNFPGRFSGRQFSNSRSEMNVSTLELGDSALYLCASSLADQPGGETQYFGPGTRLLVL.